This record concerns one T cell receptor beta chain sequence. This clonotype was detected a few times. Its target antigen remains unknown. No quality values exist for individual bases; no much larger clone is one base distant. This record belongs to a study of T cell repertoires in cytomegalovirus infection (dated by TCRdb to about 2019). Regarding the research as a whole: Recently identified HLA-C-restricted CMV epitopes, whose presentation resists viral immunomodulation, were targeted by peptide stimulations together with well-studied HLA-B-restricted epitopes. Because public TCR beta signatures pointed to carriage of CMV infection together with the matching HLA type, the HLA type of each donor mattered for the analysis. The paper as a whole reports these results and caveats: Cumulative frequency of public TCR beta family members discriminated carriers of CMV infection plus the relevant HLA type in this cohort and an independent roughly 340-donor cohort. The ex vivo response was dominated by HLA-C-restricted CMV-specific TCR beta clonotypes, and the single most frequent clonotype in two of eight donors was supplied by these HLA-C-restricted clonotypes.

Per the publication, the treatment or condition label means: in vitro stimulation with specific CMV peptide epitopes to enrich CMV-specific T cells. Sequencing used an Illumina HiSeq 1500. TCRdb reworked the public reads: Q25 trimming with fastp, MiXCR clone assembly, productive beta chains retained. CDR3 protein duplicates are merged, each entry listing the most common genes and DNA. For this sample the table gives approximately 81,000 distinct CDR3 sequences, of which approximately 24% were detected only once. About 50% of the sample rests with the top ten. Specimen: CD8+ T cells from cultured PBMCs, collected from culture after CMV antigen stimulation. This sequence was found in a human donor in good health (CMV status not recorded). Some clones in this sample may be carry-over from other donors' samples.

The CDR3 protein sequence reads: CASSYSGAGGYLYEQYF. The DNA sequence is TGTGCCAGCAGTTACTCTGGGGCAGGTGGATACCTCTACGAGCAGTACTTC. The sequence joins TRBV6-5 to TRBJ2-7; matching of 5 bases hints at TRBD1 as the D gene. Spanning cysteine to phenylalanine, the CDR3 consists of 17 amino acids. The only DNA kept is the CDR3, 51 bases in frame from the first base. V is shortened by 0 bases, J by 3 bases, and the region joining them spans 18 bases. The germline V gene specifies MNHEY as CDR1 and SVGAGI as CDR2.